One sample yielded the 17 T cell receptor beta chains listed below, sequenced in a study of T cell clonotyping in hematopoietic cell transplantation (dated by TCRdb to 2020 to 2022). The library relied on the immunoSEQ multiplex PCR assay. In TCRdb, the immuneACCESS table is reduced to in-frame sequences with V and J assigned. These tables do not hold every clone; where another copy was compared, an unresolved V gene accounts for under half, and the others remain unexplained. Recorded for this sample are roughly 12,000 clones; 91% of them occurred a single time. The leading ten clones occupy 0.75% to 0.9% of the sample. Sequenced material: peripheral blood mononuclear cells. These receptors all stem from a woman aged 45-65 years in good health. Some clones in this sample may be carry-over from other donors' samples.

The V gene is TRBV19, the J gene TRBJ1-3, with 7 bases aligning to TRBD1. J gave up 0 bases and V 7 bases, and 6 bases lay outside the gene matches. Germline V gene lookup returns CDR1 LNHDA and CDR2 SQIVND (reference sequence). The CDR3 spans 15 residues. The CDR3 loop reads CASTQGQSSGNTIYF. The CDR3 nucleotides are TGTGCCAGTACCCAGGGACAGAGCTCTGGAAACACCATATATTTT.

The chain combines TRBV6-1 with TRBJ1-6, with D possibly TRBD1 on 6 matching bases. Germline V gene data show CDR1 as MNHNS and CDR2 as SASEGT. CDR3 length equals 13 residues. Trimming shortened V by 9 bases and J by 5 bases, and 11 bases separated the two germline ends. CDR3 bases: TGTGCCAGTTTACAGGGAAATAATTCACCCCTCCACTTT. It encodes CASLQGNNSPLHF.

A few counts support this clone. The chain carries TRBV7-3 and TRBJ2-7; D gene ambiguous. Looked up from germline, CDR1 is SGHTA and CDR2 is FQGTGA. CDR3 length: 14 residues. The V gene lost 3 bases and the J gene lost 2 bases, with 11 bases spanning the gap. CDR3 in DNA: TGTGCCAGCAGCTTGTCCAGGTTAGCCTACGAGCAGTACTTC. Translation: CASSLSRLAYEQYF.

As DNA, the CDR3 is TGTGCCAGCAGCTTAGCGAGTGAGGCAGCCTATGGCTACACCTTC. Protein product: CASSLASEAAYGYTF. The V and J genes are TRBV7-2 and TRBJ1-2, with D unclear. Germline V gene lookup returns CDR1 SGHTA and CDR2 FQGNSA. Between the trimmed V and J ends, which lost 0 bases and 4 bases, there was a span of 12 bases. The CDR3 is 15 amino acids.

The chain carries TRBV6-6 and TRBJ1-2; maybe TRBD1 (5 bases). This CDR3 is 11 amino acids long. V lost 8 bases to trimming and J lost 6 bases, with 10 bases between them. CDR1 MNHNY and CDR2 SVGAGI come from the germline V gene (reference sequence). The CDR3 sequence: CASGMTDGYTF. DNA for the CDR3: TGTGCCAGCGGAATGACAGATGGCTACACCTTC.

The genes are TRBV9 and TRBJ2-3; the D gene is possibly TRBD2 (7 bases). Trimming removed 0 bases from V and 2 bases from J, with 13 bases in between. The CDR3 spans 16 residues. Germline V CDR1 and CDR2: SGDLS, YYNGEE. CDR3 region: CASSVGGGAYTDTQYF. DNA for the CDR3: TGTGCCAGCAGCGTAGGCGGGGGCGCCTACACAGATACGCAGTATTTT.

The rearrangement joins TRBV6-6 to TRBJ1-5; TRBD1 matches at 8 bases. Germline trimming cut 7 bases from V and 3 bases from J; bases unmatched to any gene: 8. Germline V gene sequence: CDR1 MNHNY, CDR2 SVGAGI (reference sequence). The CDR3 is 15 amino acids. CDR3 sequence: CASTGQAVSNQPQHF. In nucleotides, the CDR3 is TGTGCCAGCACGGGACAGGCCGTATCCAATCAGCCCCAGCATTTT.

The chain is built from TRBV6-1 and TRBJ1-2, with D possibly matching TRBD1 (5 bases). The CDR3 length is 13 residues. The V end was cut by 3 bases, the J end by 7 bases, with 12 bases between. Per germline, CDR1 MNHNS and CDR2 SASEGT. The CDR3, as DNA: TGTGCCAGCAGTGAGAGAGGGGTTGGTGGCTACACCTTC. It yields the protein CASSERGVGGYTF.

V is TRBV5-4 and J is TRBJ2-5, with 11 bases aligning to TRBD2. With 3 bases clipped from V and 5 bases from J, the junction kept 0 bases outside the gene matches. Looked up from germline, CDR1 is SGHNT and CDR2 is YYREEE (reference sequence). This CDR3 has 13 residues. CDR3 protein: CASSWTSGETQYF. The DNA for the CDR3 is TGTGCCAGCAGCTGGACTAGCGGGGAGACCCAGTACTTC. Complete variable domain (other parts from reference TRBV5-4 and TRBJ2-5): ETGVTQSPTHLIKTRGQQVTLRCSSQSGHNTVSWYQQALGQGPQFIFQYYREEENGRGNFPPRFSGLQFPNYSSELNVNALELDDSALYLCASSWTSGETQYFGPGTRLLVL.

In nucleotides, the CDR3 is TGTGCCAGCAGTTTACAGGCCCGGGGTAATTCACCCCTCCACTTT. Its translation: CASSLQARGNSPLHF. V and J are TRBV27 and TRBJ1-6; no clear D. Looked up from germline, CDR1 is MNHEY and CDR2 is SMNVEV (reference sequence). Trimming cost V 2 bases and J 6 bases, with 11 bases left between them. This CDR3 has 15 amino acids.

The rearrangement links TRBV6-5 to TRBJ1-3, with D perhaps matching TRBD1 (6 bases). Looked up from germline, CDR1 is MNHEY and CDR2 is SVGAGI. This CDR3 comprises 14 residues. V was clipped by 0 bases and J by 8 bases, with 11 bases between them. The CDR3 is CASSYSPGEDTIYF. CDR3 DNA sequence: TGTGCCAGCAGTTACTCGCCAGGGGAGGACACCATATATTTT.

The gene calls are TRBV15 and TRBJ1-5; the D gene is possibly TRBD1 (5 bases). The CDR3 runs 13 residues. Germline CDR1 reads LNHNV; CDR2 reads YYDKDF (reference sequence). Trimming removed 0 bases from V and 7 bases from J, with 7 bases in between. Here the CDR3 reads CATSRDKGQPQHF. In nucleotides, the CDR3 is TGTGCCACCAGCAGAGACAAGGGGCAGCCCCAGCATTTT.

The J gene is TRBJ1-5, the V gene TRBV6-5; 8 nucleotides align to TRBD1. CDR3 length equals 12 residues. The germline V gene has CDR1 MNHEY and CDR2 SVGAGI. Losses at the gene ends were 5 bases for V and 16 bases for J; bases not matched to a gene: 10. The CDR3 nucleotides are TGTGCCAGCAGTCCTCGGACAGGGAGGGAACATTTT. Translation gives CASSPRTGREHF.

The rearrangement uses TRBV9 and TRBJ1-2, with TRBD1 matching over 8 bases. Per the germline V gene, CDR1 is SGDLS and CDR2 is YYNGEE. This CDR3 has 15 amino acids. V gave up 3 bases and J gave up 6 bases; unmatched junction bases: 10. The CDR3 nucleotides are TGTGCCAGCAGCGCTACTGGCAGGGGGCGAGATGGCTACACCTTC. It specifies CASSATGRGRDGYTF.

V is TRBV5-1 and J is TRBJ1-1, with D possibly being TRBD1 (5 bases). With 7 bases removed from V and 0 bases from J, the gap between germline ends came to 16 bases. This CDR3 has 15 amino acids. CDR1 and CDR2 (germline): SGHRS, YFSETQ. The CDR3 loop reads CASGKTALMNTEAFF. The CDR3, as DNA: TGCGCCAGCGGTAAGACAGCTCTGATGAACACTGAAGCTTTCTTT.

The chain couples TRBV9 to TRBJ2-1, with 7 bases fitting TRBD1. The CDR3 consists of 17 residues. V trimming: 0 bases; J trimming: 2 bases; junction bases outside the gene matches: 8. CDR1 SGDLS and CDR2 YYNGEE come from the germline V gene. The CDR3 loop is CASSVAPTGRTYNEQFF. CDR3 nucleotides: TGTGCCAGCAGCGTAGCCCCGACAGGGCGGACCTACAATGAGCAGTTCTTC.

The chain uses TRBV6-5 and TRBJ1-3, with D tentatively TRBD1 (5 bases). The CDR3 extends over 14 amino acids. V lost 2 bases and J 2 bases, leaving 7 bases between the germline ends. Germline V gives CDR1 MNHEY, CDR2 SVGAGI. CDR3 bases: TGTGCCAGCAGTTACGCAGGGCCTGGAAACACCATATATTTT. It is translated as CASSYAGPGNTIYF.